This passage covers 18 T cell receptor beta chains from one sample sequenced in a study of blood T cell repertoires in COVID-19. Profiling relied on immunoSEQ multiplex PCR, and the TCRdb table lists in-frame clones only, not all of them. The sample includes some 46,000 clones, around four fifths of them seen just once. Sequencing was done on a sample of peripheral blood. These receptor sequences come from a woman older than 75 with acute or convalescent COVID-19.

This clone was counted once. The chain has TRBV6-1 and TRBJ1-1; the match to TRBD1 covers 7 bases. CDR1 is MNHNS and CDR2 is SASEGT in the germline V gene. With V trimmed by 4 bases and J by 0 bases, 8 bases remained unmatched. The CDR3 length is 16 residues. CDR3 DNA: TGTGCCAGCAGTGGAGGGACAGCCCCCATGAACACTGAAGCTTTCTTT. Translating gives CASSGGTAPMNTEAFF.

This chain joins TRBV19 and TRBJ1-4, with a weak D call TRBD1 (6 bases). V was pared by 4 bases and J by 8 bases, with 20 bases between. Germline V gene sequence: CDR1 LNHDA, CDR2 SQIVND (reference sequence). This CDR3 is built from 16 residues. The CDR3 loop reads CASSTSRDTNEEKLFF. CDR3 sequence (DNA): TGTGCCAGTAGTACGTCCCGGGACACGAACGAGGAAAAACTGTTTTTT.

DNA for the CDR3: TGCGCCAGCAGCGTGGGACAGGGAAAGTACAATGAGCAGTTCTTC. It specifies CASSVGQGKYNEQFF. The rearrangement links TRBV5-1 to TRBJ2-1; 9 bases align to TRBD1. V shed 4 bases and J 4 bases; nucleotides not matched to a gene: 6. This CDR3 has 15 amino acids. CDR1 and CDR2 (germline): SGHRS, YFSETQ.

CDR3 protein: CASSSGPTGTGNTIYF. CDR3 sequence (DNA): TGCGCCAGCAGCTCGGGCCCGACAGGGACTGGAAACACCATATATTTT. The chain combines TRBV5-1 with TRBJ1-3; the match to TRBD1 covers 7 bases. V lost 3 bases to trimming and J lost 2 bases; unmatched junction nucleotides: 8. This CDR3 region has 16 residues. Looked up from germline, CDR1 is SGHRS and CDR2 is YFSETQ.

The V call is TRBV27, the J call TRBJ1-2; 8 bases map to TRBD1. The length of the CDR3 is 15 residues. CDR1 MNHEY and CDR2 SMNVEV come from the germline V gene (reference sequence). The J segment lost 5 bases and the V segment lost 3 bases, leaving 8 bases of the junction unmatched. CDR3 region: CASSFGPGTGYGYTF. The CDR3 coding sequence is TGTGCCAGCAGTTTCGGTCCTGGGACAGGATATGGCTACACCTTC.

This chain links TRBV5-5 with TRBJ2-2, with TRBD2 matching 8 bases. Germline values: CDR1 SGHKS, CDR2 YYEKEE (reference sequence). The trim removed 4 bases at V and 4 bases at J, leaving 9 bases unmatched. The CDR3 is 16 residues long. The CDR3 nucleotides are TGTGCCAGCAGCCGGAGACAGGCGGGGGGCACCGGGGAGCTGTTTTTT. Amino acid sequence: CASSRRQAGGTGELFF.

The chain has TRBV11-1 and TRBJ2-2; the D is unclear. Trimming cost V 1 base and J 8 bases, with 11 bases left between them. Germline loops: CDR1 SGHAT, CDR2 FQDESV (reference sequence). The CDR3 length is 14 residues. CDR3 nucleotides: TGTGCCAGCAGCTTAGGTCCTTCACAGGGGGAGCTGTTTTTT. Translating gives CASSLGPSQGELFF.

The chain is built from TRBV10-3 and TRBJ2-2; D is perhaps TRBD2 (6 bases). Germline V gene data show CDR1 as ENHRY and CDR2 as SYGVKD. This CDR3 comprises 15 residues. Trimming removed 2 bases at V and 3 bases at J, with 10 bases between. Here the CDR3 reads CAISETEGYTGELFF. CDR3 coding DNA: TGTGCCATCAGTGAGACGGAGGGGTACACCGGGGAGCTGTTTTTT.

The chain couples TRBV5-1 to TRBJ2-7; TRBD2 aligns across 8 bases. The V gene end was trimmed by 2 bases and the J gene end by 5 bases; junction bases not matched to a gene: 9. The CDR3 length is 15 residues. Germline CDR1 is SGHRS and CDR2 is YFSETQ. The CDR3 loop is CASSFISGEKNEQYF. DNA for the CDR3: TGCGCCAGCAGCTTCATTAGCGGGGAGAAAAACGAGCAGTACTTC. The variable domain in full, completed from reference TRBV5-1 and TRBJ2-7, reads KAGVTQTPRYLIKTRGQQVTLSCSPISGHRSVSWYQQTPGQGLQFLFEYFSETQRNKGNFPGRFSGRQFSNSRSEMNVSTLELGDSALYLCASSFISGEKNEQYFGPGTRLTVT.

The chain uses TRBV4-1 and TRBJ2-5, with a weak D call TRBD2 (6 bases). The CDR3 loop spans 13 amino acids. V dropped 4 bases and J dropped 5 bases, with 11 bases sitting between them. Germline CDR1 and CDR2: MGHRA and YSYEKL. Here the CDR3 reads CASSRRGGETQYF. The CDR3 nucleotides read TGCGCCAGCAGCCGGCGGGGCGGGGAGACCCAGTACTTC.

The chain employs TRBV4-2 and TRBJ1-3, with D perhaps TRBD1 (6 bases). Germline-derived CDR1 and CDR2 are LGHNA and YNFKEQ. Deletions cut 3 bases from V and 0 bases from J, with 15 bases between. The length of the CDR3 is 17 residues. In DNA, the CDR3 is TGTGCCAGCAGCCAGGGGGGGGCAGGGACCTCTGGAAACACCATATATTTT. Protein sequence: CASSQGGAGTSGNTIYF.

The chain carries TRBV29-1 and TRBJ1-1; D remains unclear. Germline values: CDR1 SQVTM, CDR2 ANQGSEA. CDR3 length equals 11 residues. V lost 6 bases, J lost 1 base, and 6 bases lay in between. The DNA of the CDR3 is TGCAGCGTCCCGGGGAACACTGAAGCTTTCTTT. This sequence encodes CSVPGNTEAFF.

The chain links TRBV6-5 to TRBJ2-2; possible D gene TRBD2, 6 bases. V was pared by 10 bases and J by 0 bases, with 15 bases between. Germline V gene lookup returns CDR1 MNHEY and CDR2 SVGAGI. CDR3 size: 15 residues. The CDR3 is CAIKGAGTNTGELFF. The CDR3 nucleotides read TGTGCCATCAAAGGGGCGGGGACGAACACCGGGGAGCTGTTTTTT.

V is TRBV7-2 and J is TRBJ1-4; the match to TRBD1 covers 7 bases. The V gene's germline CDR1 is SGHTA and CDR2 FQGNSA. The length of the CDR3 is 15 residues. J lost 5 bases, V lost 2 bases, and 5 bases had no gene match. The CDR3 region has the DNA TGTGCCAGCAGCTTAAGGTCACAGGGGAATGAAAAACTGTTTTTT. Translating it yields CASSLRSQGNEKLFF. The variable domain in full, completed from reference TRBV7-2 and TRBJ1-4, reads GAGVSQSPSNKVTEKGKDVELRCDPISGHTALYWYRQSLGQGLEFLIYFQGNSAPDKSGLPSDRFSAERTGGSVSTLTIQRTQQEDSAVYLCASSLRSQGNEKLFFGSGTQLSVL.

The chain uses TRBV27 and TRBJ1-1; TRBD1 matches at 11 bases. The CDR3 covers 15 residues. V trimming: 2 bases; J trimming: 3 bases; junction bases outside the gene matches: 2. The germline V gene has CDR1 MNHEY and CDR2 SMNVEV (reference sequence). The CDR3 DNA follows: TGTGCCAGCAGTTTAAGGGACAGGGGGGACACTGAAGCTTTCTTT. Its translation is CASSLRDRGDTEAFF.

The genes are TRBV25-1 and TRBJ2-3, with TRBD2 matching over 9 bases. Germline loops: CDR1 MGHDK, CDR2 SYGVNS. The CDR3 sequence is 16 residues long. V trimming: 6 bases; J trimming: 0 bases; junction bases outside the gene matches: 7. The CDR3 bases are TGTGCCAGCAGCATGGGACTAGCCCTTAGCACAGATACGCAGTATTTT. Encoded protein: CASSMGLALSTDTQYF. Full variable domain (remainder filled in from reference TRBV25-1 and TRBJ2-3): EADIYQTPRYLVIGTGKKITLECSQTMGHDKMYWYQQDPGMELHLIHYSYGVNSTEKGDLSSESTVSRIRTEHFPLTLESARPSHTSQYLCASSMGLALSTDTQYFGPGTRLTVL.

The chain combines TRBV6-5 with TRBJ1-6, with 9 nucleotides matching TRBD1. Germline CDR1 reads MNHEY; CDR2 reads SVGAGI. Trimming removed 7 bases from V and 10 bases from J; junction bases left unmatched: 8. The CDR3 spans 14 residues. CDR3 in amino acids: CASTKQGARSPLHF. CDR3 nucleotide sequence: TGTGCCAGCACCAAACAGGGGGCGAGGTCACCCCTCCACTTT.

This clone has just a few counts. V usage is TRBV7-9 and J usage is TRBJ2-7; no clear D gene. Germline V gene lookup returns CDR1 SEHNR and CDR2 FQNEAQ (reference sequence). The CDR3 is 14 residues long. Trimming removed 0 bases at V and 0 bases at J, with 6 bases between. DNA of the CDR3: TGTGCCAGCAGCTTAGCGGTGGCCTCCTACGAGCAGTACTTC. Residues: CASSLAVASYEQYF.